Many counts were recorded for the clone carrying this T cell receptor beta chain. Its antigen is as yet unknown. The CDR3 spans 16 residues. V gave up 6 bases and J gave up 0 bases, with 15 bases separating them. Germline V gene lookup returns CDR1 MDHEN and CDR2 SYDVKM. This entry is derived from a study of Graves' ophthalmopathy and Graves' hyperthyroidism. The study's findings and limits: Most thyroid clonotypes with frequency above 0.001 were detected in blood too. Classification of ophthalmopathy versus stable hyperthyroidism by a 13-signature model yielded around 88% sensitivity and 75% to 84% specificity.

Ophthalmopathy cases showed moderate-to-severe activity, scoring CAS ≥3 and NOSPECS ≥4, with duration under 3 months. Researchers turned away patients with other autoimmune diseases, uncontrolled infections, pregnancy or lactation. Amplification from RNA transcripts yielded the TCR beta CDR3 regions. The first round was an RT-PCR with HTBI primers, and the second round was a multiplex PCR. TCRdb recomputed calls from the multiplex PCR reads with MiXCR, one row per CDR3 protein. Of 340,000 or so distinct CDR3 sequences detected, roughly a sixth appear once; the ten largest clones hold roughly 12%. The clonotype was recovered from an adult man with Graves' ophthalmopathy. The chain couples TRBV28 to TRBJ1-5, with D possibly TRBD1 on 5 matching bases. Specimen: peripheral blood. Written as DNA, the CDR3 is TGTGCCAGCAGAGGGTCCGGGGGATATAGCAATCAGCCCCAGCATTTT. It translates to CASRGSGGYSNQPQHF.